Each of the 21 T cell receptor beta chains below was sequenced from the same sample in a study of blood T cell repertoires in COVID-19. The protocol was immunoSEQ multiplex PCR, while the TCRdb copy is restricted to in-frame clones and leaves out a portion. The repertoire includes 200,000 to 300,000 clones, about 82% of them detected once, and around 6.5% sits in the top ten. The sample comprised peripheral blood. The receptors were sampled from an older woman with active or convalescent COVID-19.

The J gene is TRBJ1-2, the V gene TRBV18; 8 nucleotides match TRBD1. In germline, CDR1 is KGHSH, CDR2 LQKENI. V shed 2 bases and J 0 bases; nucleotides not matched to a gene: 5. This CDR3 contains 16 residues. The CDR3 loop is CASSPSRTGTNYGYTF. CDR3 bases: TGTGCCAGCTCACCAAGTCGGACAGGGACTAACTATGGCTACACCTTC.

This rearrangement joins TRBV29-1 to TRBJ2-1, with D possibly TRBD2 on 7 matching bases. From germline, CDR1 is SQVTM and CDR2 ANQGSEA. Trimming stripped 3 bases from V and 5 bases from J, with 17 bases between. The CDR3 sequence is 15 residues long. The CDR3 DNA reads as TGCAGCGTTGATTCCATTGGGGGGGCGGACAATGAGCAGTTCTTC. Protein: CSVDSIGGADNEQFF.

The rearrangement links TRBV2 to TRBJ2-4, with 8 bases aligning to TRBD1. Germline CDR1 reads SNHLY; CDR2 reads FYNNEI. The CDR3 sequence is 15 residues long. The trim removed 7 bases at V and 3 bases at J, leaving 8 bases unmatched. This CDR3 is CASNMDRAGKNIQYF. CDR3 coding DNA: TGTGCCAGCAACATGGACAGGGCTGGCAAAAACATTCAGTACTTC.

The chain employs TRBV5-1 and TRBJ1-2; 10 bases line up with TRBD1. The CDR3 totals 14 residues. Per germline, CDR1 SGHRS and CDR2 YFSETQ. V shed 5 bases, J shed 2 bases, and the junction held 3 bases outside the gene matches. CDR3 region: CASSLTGGNYGYTF. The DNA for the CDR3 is TGCGCCAGCAGTTTGACAGGGGGCAACTATGGCTACACCTTC.

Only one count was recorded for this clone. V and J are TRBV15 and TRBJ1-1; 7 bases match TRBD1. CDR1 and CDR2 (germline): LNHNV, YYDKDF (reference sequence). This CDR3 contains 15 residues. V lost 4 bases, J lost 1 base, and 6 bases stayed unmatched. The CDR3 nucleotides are TGTGCCACCAGCACGACAGGGTTAGGGAACACTGAAGCTTTCTTT. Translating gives CATSTTGLGNTEAFF.

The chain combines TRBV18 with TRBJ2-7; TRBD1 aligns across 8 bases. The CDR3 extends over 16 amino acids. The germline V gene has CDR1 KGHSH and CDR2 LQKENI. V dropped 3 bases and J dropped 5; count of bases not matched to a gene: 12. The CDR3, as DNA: TGTGCCAGCTCACCCCAGGGGGCGAGTTTCGGCGACGAGCAGTACTTC. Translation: CASSPQGASFGDEQYF.

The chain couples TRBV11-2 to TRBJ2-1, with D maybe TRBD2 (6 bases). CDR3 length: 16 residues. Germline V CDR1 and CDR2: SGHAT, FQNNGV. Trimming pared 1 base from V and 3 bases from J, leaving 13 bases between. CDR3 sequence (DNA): TGTGCCAGCAGCTTAGGGGACTCAACTATCTACAATGAGCAGTTCTTC. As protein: CASSLGDSTIYNEQFF.

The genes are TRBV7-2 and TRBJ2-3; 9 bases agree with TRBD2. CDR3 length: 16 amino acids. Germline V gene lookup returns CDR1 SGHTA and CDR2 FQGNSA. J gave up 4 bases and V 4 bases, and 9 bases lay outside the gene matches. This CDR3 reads CASSSLRIAGADTQYF. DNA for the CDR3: TGTGCCAGCAGCTCACTGCGGATAGCGGGGGCAGATACGCAGTATTTT.

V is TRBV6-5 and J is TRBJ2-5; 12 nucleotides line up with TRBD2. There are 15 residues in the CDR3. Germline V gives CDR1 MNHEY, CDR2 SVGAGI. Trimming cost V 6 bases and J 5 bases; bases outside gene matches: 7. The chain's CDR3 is CASSFAGTSGETQYF. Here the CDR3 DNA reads TGTGCCAGCAGCTTCGCGGGGACTAGCGGGGAGACCCAGTACTTC.

CDR3 nucleotides: TGTGCCAGCAGTGAACCGGGACAGGGAACCGCCGGGGAGCTGTTTTTT. As protein: CASSEPGQGTAGELFF. This chain connects TRBV2 to TRBJ2-2, with 9 positions matching TRBD1. The CDR3 is 16 amino acids. V trimming: 2 bases; J trimming: 6 bases; junction bases outside the gene matches: 7. Germline V gene sequence: CDR1 SNHLY, CDR2 FYNNEI.

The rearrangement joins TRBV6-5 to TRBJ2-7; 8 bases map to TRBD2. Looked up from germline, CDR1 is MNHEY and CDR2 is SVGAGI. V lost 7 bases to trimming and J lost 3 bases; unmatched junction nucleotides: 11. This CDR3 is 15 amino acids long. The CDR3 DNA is TGTGCCAGCATCAAGAGCGGGGGTGGGAACTACGAGCAGTACTTC. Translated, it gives CASIKSGGGNYEQYF.

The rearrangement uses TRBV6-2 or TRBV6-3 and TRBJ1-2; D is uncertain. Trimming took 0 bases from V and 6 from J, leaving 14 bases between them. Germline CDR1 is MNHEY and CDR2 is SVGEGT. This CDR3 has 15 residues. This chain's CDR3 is CASSYSQSVFNGYTF. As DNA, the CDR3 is TGTGCCAGCAGTTACTCCCAGTCTGTATTCAATGGCTACACCTTC.

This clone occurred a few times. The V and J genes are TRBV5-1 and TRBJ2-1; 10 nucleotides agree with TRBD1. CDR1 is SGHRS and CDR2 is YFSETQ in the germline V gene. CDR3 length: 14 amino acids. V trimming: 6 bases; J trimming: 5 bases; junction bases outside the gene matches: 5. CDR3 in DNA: TGCGCCAGCAACGTAGGGACAGGGGACAATGAGCAGTTCTTC. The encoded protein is CASNVGTGDNEQFF.

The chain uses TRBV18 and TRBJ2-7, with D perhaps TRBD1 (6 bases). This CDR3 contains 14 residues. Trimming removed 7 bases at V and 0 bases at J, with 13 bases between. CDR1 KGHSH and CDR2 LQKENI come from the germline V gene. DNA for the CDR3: TGTGCCAGCTTCCGGGACACGAGCTCCTACGAGCAGTACTTC. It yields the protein CASFRDTSSYEQYF. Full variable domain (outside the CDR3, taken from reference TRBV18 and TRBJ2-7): NAGVMQNPRHLVRRRGQEARLRCSPMKGHSHVYWYRQLPEEGLKFMVYLQKENIIDESGMPKERFSAEFPKEGPSILRIQQVVRGDSAAYFCASFRDTSSYEQYFGPGTRLTVT.

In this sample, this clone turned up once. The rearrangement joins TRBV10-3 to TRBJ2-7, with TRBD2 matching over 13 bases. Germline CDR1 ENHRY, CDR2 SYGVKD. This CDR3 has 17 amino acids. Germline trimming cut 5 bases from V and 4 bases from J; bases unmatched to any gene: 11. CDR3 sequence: CAISRDRLAGGRYEQYF. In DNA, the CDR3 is TGTGCCATCAGTCGAGATCGACTAGCGGGAGGTCGGTACGAGCAGTACTTC.

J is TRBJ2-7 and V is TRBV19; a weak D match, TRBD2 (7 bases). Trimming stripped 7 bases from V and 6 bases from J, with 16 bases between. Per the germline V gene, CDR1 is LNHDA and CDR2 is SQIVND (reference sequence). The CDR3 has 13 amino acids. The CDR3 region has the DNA TGTGCCAGTACGTTTGGGGGAGGGGGCGAGCAGTACGTC. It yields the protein CASTFGGGGEQYV.

CDR3 sequence (DNA): TGTGCCACCAGTTCAGGAGAGACCCAGTACTTC. Its translation: CATSSGETQYF. The rearrangement uses TRBV24-1 and TRBJ2-5; the D is unclear. The V end lost 6 bases, the J end lost 4 bases, and 5 bases lay between the germline ends. This CDR3 contains 11 residues. The germline CDR1 and CDR2 sequences are KGHDR and SFDVKD.

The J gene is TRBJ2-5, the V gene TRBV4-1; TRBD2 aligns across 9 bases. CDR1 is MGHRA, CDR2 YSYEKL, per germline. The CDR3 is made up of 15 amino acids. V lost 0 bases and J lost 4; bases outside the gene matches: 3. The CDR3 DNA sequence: TGCGCCAGCAGCCAAGACGGGACTAGCACAGAGACCCAGTACTTC. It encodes CASSQDGTSTETQYF.

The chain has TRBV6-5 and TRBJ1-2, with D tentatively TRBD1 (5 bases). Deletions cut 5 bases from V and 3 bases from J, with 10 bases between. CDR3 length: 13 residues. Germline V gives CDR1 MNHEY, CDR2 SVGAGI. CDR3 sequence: CASSPETDYGYTF. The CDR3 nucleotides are TGTGCCAGCAGTCCAGAGACAGACTATGGCTACACCTTC.

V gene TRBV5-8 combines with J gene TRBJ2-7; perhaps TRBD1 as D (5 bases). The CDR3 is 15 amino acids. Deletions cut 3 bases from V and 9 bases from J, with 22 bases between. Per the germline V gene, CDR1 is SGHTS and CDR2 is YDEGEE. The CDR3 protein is CASSSLPLTVRGQYV. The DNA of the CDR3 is TGTGCCAGCAGCTCACTGCCCCTGACAGTACGAGGGCAGTACGTC.

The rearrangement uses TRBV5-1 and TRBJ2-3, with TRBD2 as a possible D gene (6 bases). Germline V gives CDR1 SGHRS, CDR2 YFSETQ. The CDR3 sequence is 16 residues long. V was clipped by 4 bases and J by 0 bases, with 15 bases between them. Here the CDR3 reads CASSPNSGTSTDTQYF. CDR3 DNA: TGCGCCAGCAGCCCGAATTCGGGGACTAGCACAGATACGCAGTATTTT.